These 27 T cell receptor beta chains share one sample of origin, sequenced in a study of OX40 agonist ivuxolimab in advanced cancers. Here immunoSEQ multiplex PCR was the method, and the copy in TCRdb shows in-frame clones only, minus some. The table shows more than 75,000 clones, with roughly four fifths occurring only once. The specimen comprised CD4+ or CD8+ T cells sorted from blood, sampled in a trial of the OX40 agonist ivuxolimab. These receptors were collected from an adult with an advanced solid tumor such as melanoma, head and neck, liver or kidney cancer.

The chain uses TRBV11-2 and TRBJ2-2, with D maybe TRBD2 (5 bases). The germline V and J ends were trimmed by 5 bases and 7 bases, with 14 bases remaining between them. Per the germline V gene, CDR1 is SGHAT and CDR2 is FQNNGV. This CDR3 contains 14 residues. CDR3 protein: CASSPTNRDGELFF. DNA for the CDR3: TGTGCCAGCAGCCCGACTAATCGGGACGGGGAGCTGTTTTTT.

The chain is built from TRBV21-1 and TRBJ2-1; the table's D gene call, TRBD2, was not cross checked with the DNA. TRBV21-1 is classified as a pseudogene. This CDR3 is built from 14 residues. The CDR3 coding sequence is TGTGCCAGCGAAGGGGGGACTAGCCGGGCTGAGCAGTTCTTC. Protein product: CASEGGTSRAEQFF.

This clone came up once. CDR3 in DNA: TGTGCCAGCAGGGGGGCAGCCCAAGAGACCCAGTACTTC. It codes for CASRGAAQETQYF. The V gene is TRBV2, the J gene TRBJ2-5; D possibly corresponds to TRBD1 (6 bases). Trimming cost V 6 bases and J 1 base, with 9 bases left between them. This CDR3 contains 13 residues. Germline CDR1 and CDR2: SNHLY and FYNNEI. Based on the CDR3 plus reference TRBV2 and TRBJ2-5, the full variable domain is EPEVTQTPSHQVTQMGQEVILRCVPISNHLYFYWYRQILGQKVEFLVSFYNNEISEKSEIFDDQFSVERPDGSNFTLKIRSTKLEDSAMYFCASRGAAQETQYFGPGTRLLVL.

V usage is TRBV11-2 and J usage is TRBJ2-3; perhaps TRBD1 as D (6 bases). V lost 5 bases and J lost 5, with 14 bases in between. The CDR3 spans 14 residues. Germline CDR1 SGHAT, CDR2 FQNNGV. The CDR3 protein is CASSPGTSGDTQYF. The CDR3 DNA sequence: TGTGCCAGCAGCCCAGGGACATCGGGAGATACGCAGTATTTT. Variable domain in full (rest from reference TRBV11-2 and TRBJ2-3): EAGVAQSPRYKIIEKRQSVAFWCNPISGHATLYWYQQILGQGPKLLIQFQNNGVVDDSQLPKDRFSAERLKGVDSTLKIQPAKLEDSAVYLCASSPGTSGDTQYFGPGTRLTVL.

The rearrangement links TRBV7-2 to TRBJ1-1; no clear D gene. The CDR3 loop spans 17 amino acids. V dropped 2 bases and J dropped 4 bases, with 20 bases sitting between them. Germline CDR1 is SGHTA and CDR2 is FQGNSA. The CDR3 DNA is TGTGCCAGCAGCTTAATACGAACCCGATACGTGAGCACTGAAGCTTTCTTT. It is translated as CASSLIRTRYVSTEAFF. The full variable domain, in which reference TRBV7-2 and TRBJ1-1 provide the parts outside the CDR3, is GAGVSQSPSNKVTEKGKDVELRCDPISGHTALYWYRQSLGQGLEFLIYFQGNSAPDKSGLPSDRFSAERTGGSVSTLTIQRTQQEDSAVYLCASSLIRTRYVSTEAFFGQGTRLTVV.

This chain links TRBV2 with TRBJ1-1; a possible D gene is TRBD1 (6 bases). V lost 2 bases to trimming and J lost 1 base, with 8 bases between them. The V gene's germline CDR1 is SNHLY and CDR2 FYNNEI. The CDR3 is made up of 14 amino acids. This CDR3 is CASSERTENTEAFF. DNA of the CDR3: TGTGCCAGCAGTGAACGGACAGAGAACACTGAAGCTTTCTTT.

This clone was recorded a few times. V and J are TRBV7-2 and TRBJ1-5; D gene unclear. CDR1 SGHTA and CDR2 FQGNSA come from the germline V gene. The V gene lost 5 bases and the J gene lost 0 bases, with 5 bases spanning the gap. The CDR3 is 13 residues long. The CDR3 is CASSPYSNQPQHF. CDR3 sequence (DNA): TGTGCCAGCAGCCCTTATAGCAATCAGCCCCAGCATTTT.

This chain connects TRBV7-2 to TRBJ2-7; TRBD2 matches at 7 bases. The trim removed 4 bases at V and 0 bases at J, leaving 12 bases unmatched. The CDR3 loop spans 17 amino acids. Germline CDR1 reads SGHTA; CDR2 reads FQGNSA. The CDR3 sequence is CASSSLDSGYLSYEQYF. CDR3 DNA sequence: TGTGCCAGCAGCTCCCTGGATAGCGGGTACCTCTCCTACGAGCAGTACTTC.

Here the CDR3 reads CASSRPEGRDTQYF. The CDR3 nucleotides read TGTGCCAGCAGCCGCCCCGAGGGAAGAGATACGCAGTATTTT. The chain uses TRBV7-3 and TRBJ2-3; possibly TRBD2 for D (5 bases). Trimming removed 5 bases from V and 5 bases from J, with 14 bases in between. The CDR3 runs 14 residues. Per germline, CDR1 SGHTA and CDR2 FQGTGA. The entire variable domain, with the rest obtained from reference TRBV7-3 and TRBJ2-3, is as follows: GAGVSQTPSNKVTEKGKYVELRCDPISGHTALYWYRQSLGQGPEFLIYFQGTGAADDSGLPNDRFFAVRPEGSVSTLKIQRTERGDSAVYLCASSRPEGRDTQYFGPGTRLTVL.

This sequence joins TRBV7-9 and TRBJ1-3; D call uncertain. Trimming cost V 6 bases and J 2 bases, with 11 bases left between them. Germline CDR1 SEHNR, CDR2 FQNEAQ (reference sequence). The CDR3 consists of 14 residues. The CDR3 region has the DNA TGTGCCAGCAGTTTACAGAGTCCTGGAAACACCATATATTTT. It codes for CASSLQSPGNTIYF. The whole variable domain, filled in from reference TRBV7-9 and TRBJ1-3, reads DTGVSQNPRHKITKRGQNVTFRCDPISEHNRLYWYRQTLGQGPEFLTYFQNEAQLEKSRLLSDRFSAERPKGSFSTLEIQRTEQGDSAMYLCASSLQSPGNTIYFGEGSWLTVV.

The CDR3 DNA follows: TGTGCCAGCAGTCATGGGACAGGCTATGGCTACACCTTC. Encoded protein: CASSHGTGYGYTF. The chain carries TRBV6-6 and TRBJ1-2; 8 nucleotides align to TRBD1. Germline loops: CDR1 MNHNY, CDR2 SVGAGI (reference sequence). The CDR3 contains 13 residues. The junction had 3 bases not matched to a gene; V was cut back by 5 bases and J by 4 bases.

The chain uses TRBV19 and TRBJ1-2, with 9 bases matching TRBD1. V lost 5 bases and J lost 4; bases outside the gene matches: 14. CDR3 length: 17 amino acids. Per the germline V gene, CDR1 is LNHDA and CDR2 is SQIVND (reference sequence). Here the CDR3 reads CASSAAAGGQGTYGYTF. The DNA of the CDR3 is TGTGCCAGTAGTGCGGCCGCGGGAGGACAGGGGACCTATGGCTACACCTTC.

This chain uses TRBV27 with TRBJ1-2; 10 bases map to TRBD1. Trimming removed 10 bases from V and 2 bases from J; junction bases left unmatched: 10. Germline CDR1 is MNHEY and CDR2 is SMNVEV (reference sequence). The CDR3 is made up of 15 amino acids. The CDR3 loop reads CATMDPGQGNYGYTF. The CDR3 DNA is TGTGCCACTATGGATCCGGGACAGGGGAACTATGGCTACACCTTC.

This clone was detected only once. CDR3 region: CASSSSLTGELFF. As DNA, the CDR3 is TGTGCCAGCAGCTCGAGTCTCACCGGGGAGCTGTTTTTT. The chain carries TRBV7-3 and TRBJ2-2; D unresolved. This CDR3 region has 13 residues. V gave up 4 bases and J gave up 4 bases, with 7 bases separating them. Germline lookup yields CDR1 SGHTA and CDR2 FQGTGA. The full variable domain, in which reference TRBV7-3 and TRBJ2-2 provide the parts outside the CDR3, is GAGVSQTPSNKVTEKGKYVELRCDPISGHTALYWYRQSLGQGPEFLIYFQGTGAADDSGLPNDRFFAVRPEGSVSTLKIQRTERGDSAVYLCASSSSLTGELFFGEGSRLTVL.

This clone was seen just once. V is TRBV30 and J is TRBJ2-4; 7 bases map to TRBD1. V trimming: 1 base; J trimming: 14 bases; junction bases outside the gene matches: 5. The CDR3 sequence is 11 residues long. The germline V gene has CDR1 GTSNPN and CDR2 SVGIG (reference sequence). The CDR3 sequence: CAWSGDRVKYF. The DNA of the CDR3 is TGTGCCTGGAGTGGCGACAGGGTGAAGTACTTC.

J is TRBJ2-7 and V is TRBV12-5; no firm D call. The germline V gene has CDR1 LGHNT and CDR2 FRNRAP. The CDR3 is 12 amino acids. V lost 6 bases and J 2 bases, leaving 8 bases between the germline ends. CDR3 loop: CASGLAPYEQYF. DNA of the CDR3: TGTGCTAGTGGGCTTGCCCCCTACGAGCAGTACTTC.

CDR3 nucleotides: TGCGCCAGCAGCCCCGGACGGACGTACACTGAAGCTTTCTTT. This gives the protein CASSPGRTYTEAFF. This chain uses TRBV5-1 with TRBJ1-1; the D is unclear. Germline assignment: CDR1 SGHRS and CDR2 YFSETQ. There are 14 residues in the CDR3. V was clipped by 4 bases and J by 3 bases, with 13 bases between them.

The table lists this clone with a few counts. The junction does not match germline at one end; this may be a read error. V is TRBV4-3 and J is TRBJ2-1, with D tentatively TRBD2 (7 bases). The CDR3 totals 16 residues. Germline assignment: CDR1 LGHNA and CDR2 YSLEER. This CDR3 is CASSQTGGGSYNEQFF. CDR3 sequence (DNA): TGCGCCAGCAGCCAAACTGGCGGGGGCTCCTATAATGAGCAGTTCTTC.

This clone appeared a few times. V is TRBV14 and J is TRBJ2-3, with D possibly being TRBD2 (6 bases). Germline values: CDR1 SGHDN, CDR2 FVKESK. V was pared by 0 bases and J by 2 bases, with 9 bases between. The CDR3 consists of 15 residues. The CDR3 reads CASSQEGLITDTQYF. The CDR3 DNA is TGTGCCAGCAGCCAAGAGGGACTTATCACAGATACGCAGTATTTT.

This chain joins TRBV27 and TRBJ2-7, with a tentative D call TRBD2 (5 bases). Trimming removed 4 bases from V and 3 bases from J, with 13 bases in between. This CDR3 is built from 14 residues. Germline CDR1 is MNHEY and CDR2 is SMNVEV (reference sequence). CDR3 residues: CASSSGLRGYEQYF. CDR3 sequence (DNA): TGTGCCAGCAGTTCTGGACTCCGAGGCTACGAGCAGTACTTC.

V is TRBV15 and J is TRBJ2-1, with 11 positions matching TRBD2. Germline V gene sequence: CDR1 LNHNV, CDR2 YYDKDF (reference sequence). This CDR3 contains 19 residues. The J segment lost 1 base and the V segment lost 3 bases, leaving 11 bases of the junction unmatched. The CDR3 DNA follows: TGTGCCACCAGCAGCTTGACTTTAGCGGGAGGGCGGTCCTACAATGAGCAGTTCTTC. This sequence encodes CATSSLTLAGGRSYNEQFF.

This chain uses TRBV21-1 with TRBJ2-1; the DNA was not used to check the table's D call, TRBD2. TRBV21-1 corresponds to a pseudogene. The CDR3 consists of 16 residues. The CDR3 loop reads CASSYLTSGGYNEQFF. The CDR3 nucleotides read TGTGCCAGCAGCTACCTGACTAGCGGGGGCTACAATGAGCAGTTCTTC.

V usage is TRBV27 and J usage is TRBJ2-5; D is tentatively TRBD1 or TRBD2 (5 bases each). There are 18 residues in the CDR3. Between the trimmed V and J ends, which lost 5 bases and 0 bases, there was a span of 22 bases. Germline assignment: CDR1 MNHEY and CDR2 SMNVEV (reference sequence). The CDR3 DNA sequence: TGTGCCAGCAGTGAGATTCCGGGACCCACGGCCTACCAAGAGACCCAGTACTTC. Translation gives CASSEIPGPTAYQETQYF.

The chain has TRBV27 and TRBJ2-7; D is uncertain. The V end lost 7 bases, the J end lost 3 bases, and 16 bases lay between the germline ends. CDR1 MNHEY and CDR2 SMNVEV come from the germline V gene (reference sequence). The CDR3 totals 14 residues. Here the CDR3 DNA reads TGTGCCAGCAAAAGGGTCACTAACAACTACGAGCAGTACTTC. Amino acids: CASKRVTNNYEQYF.

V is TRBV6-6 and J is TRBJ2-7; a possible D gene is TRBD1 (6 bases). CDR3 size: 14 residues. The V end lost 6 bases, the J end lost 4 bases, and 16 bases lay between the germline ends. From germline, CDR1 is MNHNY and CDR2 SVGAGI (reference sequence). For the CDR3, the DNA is TGTGCCAGCAGGGTACAGGGAATCGGGTACGAGCAGTACTTC. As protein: CASRVQGIGYEQYF.

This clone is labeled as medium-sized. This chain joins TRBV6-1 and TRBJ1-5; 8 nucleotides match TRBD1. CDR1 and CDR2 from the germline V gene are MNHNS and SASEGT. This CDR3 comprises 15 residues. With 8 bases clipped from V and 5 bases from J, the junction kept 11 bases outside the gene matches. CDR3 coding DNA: TGTGCCAGCGGGGGGACAGGACGCTTCCATCAGCCCCAGCATTTT. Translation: CASGGTGRFHQPQHF.

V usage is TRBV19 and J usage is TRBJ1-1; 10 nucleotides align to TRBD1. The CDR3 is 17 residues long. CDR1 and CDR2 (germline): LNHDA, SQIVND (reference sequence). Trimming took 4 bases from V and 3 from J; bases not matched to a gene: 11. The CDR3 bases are TGTGCCAGTAGTAAGGGACAGGGGAGACCAGGGGACACTGAAGCTTTCTTT. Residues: CASSKGQGRPGDTEAFF.